The 23 T cell receptor beta chains given below trace back to one sample, sequenced in a study of blood T cell repertoires in COVID-19. The repertoire was sequenced with immunoSEQ multiplex PCR; TCRdb's copy has only in-frame clones and lacks some. The table records 350,000 to 450,000 clones, over 80% of them present only once. The sequenced sample was PBMCs or T cells enriched from blood (not recorded which). The origin of the receptors is a woman in her forties or fifties who had recovered from COVID-19.

The chain joins TRBV6-1 to TRBJ2-7; D is unresolved. V was pared by 0 bases and J by 0 bases, with 9 bases between. This CDR3 region has 15 residues. Germline assignment: CDR1 MNHNS and CDR2 SASEGT. CDR3 DNA: TGTGCCAGCAGTGAAGCTCGGAGAAGCTCCTACGAGCAGTACTTC. The encoded protein is CASSEARRSSYEQYF.

The V call is TRBV5-6, the J call TRBJ2-3, with a tentative D call TRBD1 (6 bases). The CDR3 is made up of 16 amino acids. V lost 2 bases to trimming and J lost 0 bases, with 13 bases between them. The germline V gene encodes CDR1 SGHDT and CDR2 YYEEEE. The CDR3 sequence is CASSLLQGSSTDTQYF. CDR3 DNA sequence: TGTGCCAGCAGCTTATTACAGGGATCTAGCACAGATACGCAGTATTTT.

V and J are TRBV18 and TRBJ1-5; the match to TRBD1 covers 11 bases. The CDR3 has 18 residues. The ends lost 4 bases at V and 4 bases at J; junction bases unmatched: 12. Germline V gene data show CDR1 as KGHSH and CDR2 as LQKENI. The chain's CDR3 is CASSLTYGTGGGNQPQHF. CDR3 nucleotide sequence: TGTGCCAGCTCACTTACCTACGGGACAGGGGGTGGTAATCAGCCCCAGCATTTT.

The chain has TRBV20-1 and TRBJ1-3; a possible D gene is TRBD1 (5 bases). CDR3 length: 13 residues. Trimming took 3 bases from V and 5 from J, leaving 11 bases between them. CDR1 and CDR2 from the germline V gene are DFQATT and SNEGSKA (reference sequence). CDR3 nucleotide sequence: TGCAGTGCTAGTATCAGGGCGCGAAACACCATATATTTT. It encodes CSASIRARNTIYF.

The chain links TRBV3-1 (or the pseudogene TRBV3-2) to TRBJ1-2; tentative D call: TRBD1 (5 bases). Germline values: CDR1 LGHDT, CDR2 YNNKEL (reference sequence). The length of the CDR3 is 15 residues. V was cut by 1 base and J by 4 bases, with 13 bases left in between. The CDR3 is CASSQAQTGPYGYTF. CDR3 coding DNA: TGTGCCAGCAGCCAAGCGCAAACAGGCCCCTATGGCTACACCTTC.

This chain connects TRBV12-3 or TRBV12-4 to TRBJ1-2; tentative D call: TRBD1 (5 bases). V was pared by 7 bases and J by 5 bases, with 14 bases between. The CDR3 extends over 13 amino acids. The CDR3 is CASTRTSGYGYTF. The DNA for the CDR3 is TGTGCCAGCACCCGGACCTCAGGGTATGGCTACACCTTC.

The table lists this clone with a few counts. The sample contains more than one DNA sequence encoding this CDR3. CDR3 residues: CASSGQGNGYTF. For the CDR3, the DNA is TGCGCCAGCAGCGGACAGGGGAATGGCTACACCTTC. The gene calls are TRBV5-1 and TRBJ1-2, with TRBD1 identical over 9 bases. Unmatched junction bases numbered 1, after V lost 4 bases and J lost 6 bases. CDR3 size: 12 residues. Germline V lookup: CDR1 SGHRS, CDR2 YFSETQ.

The rearrangement uses TRBV19 and TRBJ2-2; TRBD1 matches at 8 bases. The CDR3 length is 14 residues. J gave up 4 bases and V 6 bases, and 4 bases lay outside the gene matches. CDR1 and CDR2 from the germline V gene are LNHDA and SQIVND (reference sequence). CDR3 nucleotides: TGTGCCAGTAGAGGGGACAGGAGCACCGGGGAGCTGTTTTTT. Protein product: CASRGDRSTGELFF.

This CDR3 is CASRQGGNQPQHF. The DNA of the CDR3 is TGTGCCAGCAGGCAAGGAGGCAATCAGCCCCAGCATTTT. V and J are TRBV27 and TRBJ1-5; D not certain. Germline V gives CDR1 MNHEY, CDR2 SMNVEV (reference sequence). Trimming removed 6 bases at V and 2 bases at J, with 8 bases between. The CDR3 runs to 13 residues.

The CDR3 is CASSSGQGSTDTQYF. As DNA, the CDR3 is TGTGCCAGCAGCTCCGGACAGGGCAGCACAGATACGCAGTATTTT. V gene TRBV7-9 combines with J gene TRBJ2-3; the match to TRBD1 covers 8 bases. The CDR3 is 15 residues long. Unmatched junction bases numbered 3, after V lost 4 bases and J lost 0 bases. CDR1 SEHNR and CDR2 FQNEAQ come from the germline V gene (reference sequence).

The V gene is TRBV18, the J gene TRBJ2-3; 11 nucleotides match TRBD2. V trimming: 6 bases; J trimming: 4 bases; junction bases outside the gene matches: 3. Germline V gives CDR1 KGHSH, CDR2 LQKENI. The CDR3 is 14 residues long. The CDR3 nucleotides are TGTGCCAGCTCCCCTAGCGGGAGGCCAGATACGCAGTATTTT. This translates into CASSPSGRPDTQYF.

The chain carries TRBV27 and TRBJ2-7, with 8 bases identical to TRBD1. With 0 bases clipped from V and 1 base from J, the junction kept 8 bases outside the gene matches. CDR3 length: 17 amino acids. The germline gives CDR1 MNHEY, CDR2 SMNVEV (reference sequence). CDR3 amino acids: CASSLSSGTGLSYEQYF. CDR3 bases: TGTGCCAGCAGTTTATCGAGTGGGACAGGACTTTCCTACGAGCAGTACTTC.

This clone was observed a handful of times. V and J are TRBV5-1 and TRBJ2-7; tentative D call: TRBD1 (6 bases). Trimming stripped 0 bases from V and 6 bases from J, with 7 bases between. The CDR3 contains 12 residues. CDR1 SGHRS and CDR2 YFSETQ come from the germline V gene. CDR3 DNA: TGCGCCAGCAGCTTGGGGACAGTCGAGCAGTACTTC. Translation: CASSLGTVEQYF.

This clone was recorded a few times. V usage is TRBV30 and J usage is TRBJ1-1, with TRBD1 as a possible D gene (5 bases). V gave up 1 base and J gave up 6 bases, with 12 bases separating them. The CDR3 is 13 residues long. Germline assignment: CDR1 GTSNPN and CDR2 SVGIG (reference sequence). The CDR3 reads CAWSGRVDAEAFF. The CDR3 bases are TGTGCCTGGAGTGGCAGGGTGGATGCTGAAGCTTTCTTT.

The chain recombines TRBV7-2 with TRBJ1-1; D perhaps matches TRBD1 (6 bases). CDR3 length: 14 amino acids. Germline V gives CDR1 SGHTA, CDR2 FQGNSA. V lost 1 base and J 7 bases, leaving 13 bases between the germline ends. CDR3 amino acids: CASSLGGGGVEAFF. The CDR3 DNA follows: TGTGCCAGCAGCTTAGGGGGGGGCGGCGTTGAAGCTTTCTTT. Variable domain in full (rest from reference TRBV7-2 and TRBJ1-1): GAGVSQSPSNKVTEKGKDVELRCDPISGHTALYWYRQSLGQGLEFLIYFQGNSAPDKSGLPSDRFSAERTGGSVSTLTIQRTQQEDSAVYLCASSLGGGGVEAFFGQGTRLTVV.

The chain combines TRBV19 with TRBJ1-2, with D possibly TRBD1 on 6 matching bases. Germline CDR1 reads LNHDA; CDR2 reads SQIVND (reference sequence). V shed 4 bases and J shed 4 bases, with 16 bases lying between them. The CDR3 contains 15 residues. The DNA of the CDR3 is TGTGCCAGTAGTACACCCAGGGGTGGAAGCTATGGCTACACCTTC. Translation: CASSTPRGGSYGYTF.

This sequence joins TRBV5-5 and TRBJ1-4, with D possibly being TRBD1 (6 bases). The CDR3 spans 14 residues. Germline assignment: CDR1 SGHKS and CDR2 YYEKEE (reference sequence). V lost 4 bases and J lost 8, with 15 bases in between. Written as DNA, the CDR3 is TGTGCCAGCAGCCTGGCACAGGGCCAAGAAAAACTGTTTTTT. Protein product: CASSLAQGQEKLFF.

The V call is TRBV7-9, the J call TRBJ1-4; D call uncertain. CDR1 SEHNR and CDR2 FQNEAQ come from the germline V gene (reference sequence). Between the trimmed V and J ends, which lost 3 bases and 7 bases, there was a span of 12 bases. The CDR3 runs to 14 residues. The CDR3 is CASSLSGLREKLFF. CDR3 in DNA: TGTGCCAGCAGCTTGTCGGGGTTGCGTGAAAAACTGTTTTTT.

The chain has TRBV4-3 and TRBJ1-2; possible D gene TRBD1, 5 bases. Germline values: CDR1 LGHNA, CDR2 YSLEER. V lost 3 bases, J lost 2 bases, and 13 bases lay in between. The length of the CDR3 is 15 residues. CDR3 residues: CASSQTQASNYGYTF. Here the CDR3 DNA reads TGCGCCAGCAGCCAGACACAGGCCAGCAACTATGGCTACACCTTC.

This clone was counted between two and nine times. The V gene is TRBV11-2, the J gene TRBJ2-1; D might be TRBD2 (7 bases). Germline V gene lookup returns CDR1 SGHAT and CDR2 FQNNGV. This CDR3 region has 12 residues. V lost 5 bases to trimming and J lost 10 bases, with 12 bases between them. The CDR3 here is CASSPPGGEQFF. The CDR3 bases are TGTGCCAGCAGCCCCCCGGGGGGCGAGCAGTTCTTC.

The genes are TRBV30 and TRBJ1-1; TRBD1 agrees at 7 bases. The junction had 3 bases not matched to a gene; V was cut back by 5 bases and J by 9 bases. CDR3 length: 10 amino acids. Germline-derived CDR1 and CDR2 are GTSNPN and SVGIG (reference sequence). This CDR3 reads CAWGDRQAFF. For the CDR3, the DNA is TGTGCCTGGGGGGACAGACAAGCTTTCTTT.

V gene TRBV7-6 combines with J gene TRBJ1-3, with 7 positions matching TRBD1. The CDR3 runs to 17 residues. Germline loops: CDR1 SGHVS, CDR2 FNYEAQ. J was trimmed by 2 bases and V by 0 bases; bases with no gene match: 7. CDR3 amino acids: CASSLAETGKTGNTIYF. The CDR3, as DNA: TGTGCCAGCAGCTTAGCAGAGACAGGGAAAACTGGAAACACCATATATTTT.

The rearrangement joins TRBV3-1 (or the pseudogene TRBV3-2) to TRBJ2-5; 9 nucleotides agree with TRBD2. Germline-derived CDR1 and CDR2 are LGHDT and YNNKEL (reference sequence). This CDR3 contains 15 residues. V was clipped by 3 bases and J by 5 bases; unmatched bases: 7. The CDR3 here is CASSQRAGGLETQYF. CDR3 bases: TGTGCCAGCAGCCAGAGGGCGGGAGGGTTGGAGACCCAGTACTTC.